This T cell receptor beta chain derives from a study of T cell clones after liver transplantation. Study as a whole: TCRbeta sequencing after a pre-transplant mixed lymphocyte reaction identified graft-donor-reactive clones, later tracked in post-transplant blood. Study-wide results and limits: Migration into the graft, not deletion, may explain lost graft donor-reactive T cells. A larger donor-reactive than third-party decline suggested partial antigen-specific deletion.

Assay: immunoSEQ multiplex PCR; the TCRdb copy retains only in-frame clones and omits some. The sample comprises about 58,000 clones, approximately 70% of which are singletons, and 2.8% rests with the top ten. The CDR3 runs to 15 residues. Trimming left V 1 base short and J 2 bases short, with 10 bases between. Germline V gene lookup returns CDR1 SGHTA and CDR2 FQGNSA. Thawed unstimulated PBMCs were FACS-sorted by CD3, CD4 and CD8 into two populations. The table lists this clone with a few counts. Its antigen is unidentified. The material sequenced was CD4+ T cells from blood, taken at the approximately 15-month timepoint. The chain combines TRBV7-2 with TRBJ2-3; D gene ambiguous. The source of this sequence is a human patient who received a liver transplant. Some T cells may possibly be graft donor cells. CDR3 in DNA: TGTGCCAGCAGCTTAGAAGCGAGACCCACAGATACGCAGTATTTT. Translation: CASSLEARPTDTQYF. The complete variable domain, with remaining parts taken from reference TRBV7-2 and TRBJ2-3, reads GAGVSQSPSNKVTEKGKDVELRCDPISGHTALYWYRQSLGQGLEFLIYFQGNSAPDKSGLPSDRFSAERTGGSVSTLTIQRTQQEDSAVYLCASSLEARPTDTQYFGPGTRLTVL.